This paragraph covers one T cell receptor (beta chain) sequence. Trimming removed 2 bases from V and 0 bases from J, with 11 bases in between. There are 15 residues in the CDR3. The germline gives CDR1 MNHEY, CDR2 SVGAGI. Samples underwent the assay at deep level. Profiling relied on immunoSEQ multiplex PCR, and the TCRdb table lists in-frame clones only, not all of them. The data show some 2.1 million clones, with roughly 93% seen just once and around 1.7% held by the top ten. CD45RO-negative CD8 cells positively selected for CCR7 made up the naive population, which excluded terminally differentiated effector memory CD45RA+ cells. These data originate in a study of shared clonotypes between healthy human individuals. Turning to the study itself: The study used three CD4 naive, three CD4 memory, two CD8 naive and one CD8 memory plate per donor.

Sequenced material: naive CD8+ T cells from PBMCs. This chain connects TRBV6-5 to TRBJ2-7; D remains unclear. This sequence was found in a man aged 18 to 29 in good health. Some clones in this sample may be carry-over from other donors' samples. CDR3 bases: TGTGCCAGCAGTTACGTTGGGCCCCACTCCTACGAGCAGTACTTC. Translated: CASSYVGPHSYEQYF.